One and the same sample provided the 15 T cell receptor beta chains below, sequenced in a study of neurological immune-mediated disorders. One entry per CDR3 protein results from TCRdb running MiXCR on the 5' RACE reads. The top ten hold 1.8% of the sample, which has 57,000 or so distinct CDR3 sequences, roughly an eighth seen once. The sequencing input was PBMCs. The receptors derive from a man in his 60s in good health.

This clonotype was recorded at least ten times. V gene TRBV6-5 combines with J gene TRBJ1-1; TRBD1 is a possible D gene (6 bases). CDR1 and CDR2 (germline): MNHEY, SVGAGI. This CDR3 region has 14 residues. The ends were cut back, 5 bases at V and 8 bases at J, with 18 bases in the middle. The DNA for the CDR3 is TGTGCCAGCAGTCAACAGGGCGCCTGGGCCGAAGCTTTCTTT. It specifies CASSQQGAWAEAFF.

The chain combines TRBV7-9 with TRBJ1-1; 7 bases map to TRBD1. Germline loops: CDR1 SEHNR, CDR2 FQNEAQ (reference sequence). The CDR3 covers 14 residues. V was clipped by 8 bases and J by 1 base; unmatched bases: 7. CDR3 amino acids: CASWRQGQNTEAFF. The CDR3 bases are TGTGCCAGCTGGCGACAGGGACAGAACACTGAAGCTTTCTTT.

This clonotype was counted ten times or more. The chain uses TRBV18 and TRBJ1-1; D gene ambiguous. The CDR3 runs 12 residues. Germline V gene data show CDR1 as KGHSH and CDR2 as LQKENI. The ends were cut back, 7 bases at V and 0 bases at J, with 6 bases in the middle. CDR3 region: CASYNLNTEAFF. CDR3 nucleotides: TGTGCCAGCTATAATCTGAACACTGAAGCTTTCTTT.

V and J are TRBV5-1 and TRBJ2-5; D is perhaps TRBD1 or TRBD2 (5 bases each). Trimming took 3 bases from V and 4 from J, leaving 10 bases between them. Germline V CDR1 and CDR2: SGHRS, YFSETQ. There are 13 residues in the CDR3. The CDR3 coding sequence is TGCGCCAGCAGCTCGGGACCCAGAGAGACCCAGTACTTC. Protein: CASSSGPRETQYF. Using reference TRBV5-1 and TRBJ2-5 for the parts outside the CDR3, the full variable domain is KAGVTQTPRYLIKTRGQQVTLSCSPISGHRSVSWYQQTPGQGLQFLFEYFSETQRNKGNFPGRFSGRQFSNSRSEMNVSTLELGDSALYLCASSSGPRETQYFGPGTRLLVL.

This clonotype was observed many times. The CDR3 sequence: CASRAPGQGREQYF. The CDR3 DNA reads as TGTGCCAGCAGGGCCCCGGGACAGGGGCGCGAGCAGTACTTC. V usage is TRBV28 and J usage is TRBJ2-7, with TRBD1 matching 10 bases. CDR1 MDHEN and CDR2 SYDVKM come from the germline V gene. The CDR3 consists of 14 residues. Unmatched junction bases numbered 8, after V lost 6 bases and J lost 6 bases.

This clonotype occurred many times. The chain recombines TRBV28 with TRBJ2-7; a weak D match, TRBD2 (6 bases). Germline-derived CDR1 and CDR2 are MDHEN and SYDVKM. The CDR3 runs to 16 residues. Trimming removed 3 bases from V and 3 bases from J, with 18 bases in between. The DNA for the CDR3 is TGTGCCAGCAGTTTCTCACTAGCTAGTCTAAGCTACGAGCAGTACTTC. Amino acid sequence: CASSFSLASLSYEQYF. Full variable domain (missing parts from reference TRBV28 and TRBJ2-7): DVKVTQSSRYLVKRTGEKVFLECVQDMDHENMFWYRQDPGLGLRLIYFSYDVKMKEKGDIPEGYSVSREKKERFSLILESASTNQTSMYLCASSFSLASLSYEQYFGPGTRLTVT.

Concerning this clonotype: A much more abundant neighbour one base away suggests this may be a read error. This chain joins TRBV7-2 and TRBJ2-7; tentatively, D is TRBD2 (5 bases). The germline gives CDR1 SGHTA, CDR2 FQGNSA. The CDR3 runs to 11 residues. The CDR3 DNA sequence: TGTGCCAGCAGCTTAACCGGGATCTCCACTTTC. This sequence encodes CASSLTGISTF.

This clonotype was observed at least ten times. V usage is TRBV7-6 and J usage is TRBJ2-1; 7 nucleotides agree with TRBD2. V lost 5 bases to trimming and J lost 5 bases; unmatched junction nucleotides: 6. From germline, CDR1 is SGHVS and CDR2 FNYEAQ. The CDR3 is made up of 14 amino acids. The CDR3 here is CASSPSGINNEQFF. CDR3 bases: TGTGCCAGCAGCCCCAGCGGGATTAACAATGAGCAGTTCTTC.

This clonotype was detected ten times or more. The chain employs TRBV20-1 and TRBJ2-7; TRBD2 matches 7 bases. With 6 bases clipped from V and 5 bases from J, the junction kept 7 bases outside the gene matches. The CDR3 has 12 residues. CDR1 and CDR2 from the germline V gene are DFQATT and SNEGSKA (reference sequence). CDR3 protein: CSAAAGDHEQYF. The CDR3 DNA follows: TGCAGTGCCGCGGCGGGGGACCACGAGCAGTACTTC.

This clonotype showed up many times. The rearrangement joins TRBV29-1 to TRBJ2-5; TRBD1 is a possible D gene (6 bases). Trimming took off 3 bases at V and 5 bases at J, with 13 bases between the two ends. Germline assignment: CDR1 SQVTM and CDR2 ANQGSEA. This CDR3 has 13 amino acids. The CDR3 DNA sequence: TGCAGCGTTGACCCAGGGGCTCTGGAGACCCAGTACTTC. Protein sequence: CSVDPGALETQYF. The entire variable domain, with the rest obtained from reference TRBV29-1 and TRBJ2-5, is as follows: SAVISQKPSRDICQRGTSLTIQCQVDSQVTMMFWYRQQPGQSLTLIATANQGSEATYESGFVIDKFPISRPNLTFSTLTVSNMSPEDSSIYLCSVDPGALETQYFGPGTRLLVL.

This clonotype showed up many times. V usage is TRBV7-8 and J usage is TRBJ1-5; D uncertain. The V end lost 3 bases, the J end lost 4 bases, and 19 bases lay between the germline ends. Germline V gene lookup returns CDR1 SGHVS and CDR2 FQNEAQ. The CDR3 has 17 amino acids. The chain's CDR3 is CASSFLVGKRLNQPQHF. The CDR3 nucleotides read TGTGCCAGCAGCTTTTTAGTAGGGAAGCGGCTGAATCAGCCCCAGCATTTT.

At least ten counts were recorded for this clonotype. V and J are TRBV6-5 and TRBJ1-5, with D unclear. The V gene's germline CDR1 is MNHEY and CDR2 SVGAGI. The V gene lost 0 bases and the J gene lost 2 bases, with 8 bases spanning the gap. This CDR3 spans 15 amino acids. The CDR3 loop reads CASSYSWAGNQPQHF. CDR3 in DNA: TGTGCCAGCAGTTACTCGTGGGCAGGCAATCAGCCCCAGCATTTT.

This clonotype was counted many times. The genes are TRBV20-1 and TRBJ2-5; 10 positions match TRBD1. With V trimmed by 0 bases and J by 5 bases, 6 bases remained unmatched. Germline lookup yields CDR1 DFQATT and CDR2 SNEGSKA (reference sequence). The CDR3 sequence is 15 residues long. Written as DNA, the CDR3 is TGCAGTGCTAGAGATCGGAAGACAGGGGGCGAGACCCAGTACTTC. This encodes CSARDRKTGGETQYF.

At least ten counts were recorded for this clonotype. This chain uses TRBV20-1 with TRBJ1-1; a possible D gene is TRBD1 (6 bases). The CDR3 has 12 amino acids. Germline V CDR1 and CDR2: DFQATT, SNEGSKA (reference sequence). The V and J ends lost 4 bases and 10 bases respectively, with 16 bases between them. CDR3 nucleotide sequence: TGCAGTGCTAAACAGGCCAGGGGCACAGCTTTCTTT. This sequence encodes CSAKQARGTAFF.

This clonotype was recorded many times. The V gene is TRBV15, the J gene TRBJ1-2, with no clear D. There are 12 residues in the CDR3. CDR1 is LNHNV and CDR2 is YYDKDF in the germline V gene (reference sequence). V was clipped by 3 bases and J by 7 bases, with 9 bases between them. The DNA of the CDR3 is TGTGCCACCAGCAGGGGGTTTAGTGGCTACACCTTC. It encodes CATSRGFSGYTF. The whole variable domain, remainder taken from reference TRBV15 and TRBJ1-2, is DAMVIQNPRYQVTQFGKPVTLSCSQTLNHNVMYWYQQKSSQAPKLLFHYYDKDFNNEADTPDNFQSRRPNTSFCFLDIRSPGLGDTAMYLCATSRGFSGYTFGSGTRLTVV.